These 7 T cell receptor beta chains were all obtained from the same sample, sequenced in a study of cytomegalovirus exposure and HLA in healthy donors. PCR primers comprised 60 Vbeta and 13 Jbeta primers. This table comes from immunoSEQ multiplex PCR, and its TCRdb copy is limited to in-frame clones, with some not included. The sample has 64,000 or so clones, 70% seen once. The source material was PBMCs. The receptor source for this set is a woman aged 50 to 60 in good health and CMV-seropositive.

J is TRBJ2-3 and V is TRBV5-6; no definite D call. CDR1 and CDR2 from the germline V gene are SGHDT and YYEEEE. The CDR3 runs 14 residues. Trimming cost V 0 bases and J 4 bases, with 9 bases left between them. The CDR3 region has the DNA TGTGCCAGCAGCTTGGGGGCCCTATCAGATACGCAGTATTTT. It specifies CASSLGALSDTQYF.

V is TRBV25-1 and J is TRBJ1-2; 8 positions match TRBD1. Trimming cost V 3 bases and J 0 bases; bases outside gene matches: 3. Germline CDR1 and CDR2: MGHDK and SYGVNS. The CDR3 contains 15 residues. This CDR3 reads CASSEGTGANYGYTF. The DNA for the CDR3 is TGTGCCAGCAGTGAGGGGACAGGAGCTAACTATGGCTACACCTTC.

The V call is TRBV10-1, the J call TRBJ2-3, with 7 bases that match TRBD2. Unmatched junction bases numbered 14, after V lost 0 bases and J lost 5 bases. The germline gives CDR1 WNHNN, CDR2 SYGVQD (reference sequence). CDR3 length: 18 amino acids. In nucleotides, the CDR3 is TGCGCCAGCAGTGAGTCGACTCGGGGCGGGGGACGAGGAGATACGCAGTATTTT. This translates into CASSESTRGGGRGDTQYF.

The chain uses TRBV6-5 and TRBJ2-1, with D perhaps matching TRBD2 (7 bases). With 2 bases removed from V and 8 bases from J, the gap between germline ends came to 16 bases. Germline assignment: CDR1 MNHEY and CDR2 SVGAGI. This CDR3 is built from 15 residues. CDR3 loop: CASSYKGGDTDEQFF. CDR3 DNA sequence: TGTGCCAGCAGTTACAAAGGGGGGGACACCGATGAGCAGTTCTTC.

The chain uses TRBV15 and TRBJ1-1; D possibly corresponds to TRBD1 (5 bases). V lost 4 bases to trimming and J lost 6 bases, with 12 bases between them. CDR3 length: 13 residues. CDR1 is LNHNV, CDR2 YYDKDF, per germline (reference sequence). The CDR3 loop reads CATSKGLEAEAFF. DNA of the CDR3: TGTGCCACCAGCAAGGGGCTTGAGGCTGAAGCTTTCTTT. Combining the CDR3 with reference TRBV15 and TRBJ1-1 gives the whole variable domain DAMVIQNPRYQVTQFGKPVTLSCSQTLNHNVMYWYQQKSSQAPKLLFHYYDKDFNNEADTPDNFQSRRPNTSFCFLDIRSPGLGDTAMYLCATSKGLEAEAFFGQGTRLTVV.

The chain has TRBV7-8 and TRBJ2-1, with 15 bases identical to TRBD2. J gave up 9 bases and V 3 bases, and 3 bases lay outside the gene matches. The V gene's germline CDR1 is SGHVS and CDR2 FQNEAQ. This CDR3 region has 15 residues. The CDR3 region is CASSLGLAGGGEQFF. CDR3 DNA sequence: TGTGCCAGCAGCTTGGGACTAGCGGGGGGCGGTGAGCAGTTCTTC.

The CDR3 DNA reads as TGCGCCAGCAGCTTGTCCCCTAGCGTGAACACCGGGGAGCTGTTTTTT. Its protein is CASSLSPSVNTGELFF. This chain joins TRBV5-1 and TRBJ2-2; TRBD2 might be the D (6 bases). CDR3 length equals 16 residues. CDR1 and CDR2 from the germline V gene are SGHRS and YFSETQ. V was trimmed by 1 base and J by 1 base, leaving 11 bases between them.